This entry features one T cell receptor beta chain sequence. The antigen remains undetermined. The data were taken from a study of cytomegalovirus exposure and HLA in healthy donors. The primer mix had 60 Vbeta and 13 Jbeta primers. Generated by immunoSEQ multiplex PCR, the TCRdb table keeps only in-frame clones and is missing some. The data show about 210,000 clones, with about 84% seen just once and 13% to 15% held by the top ten. Germline V gene lookup returns CDR1 SGHDT and CDR2 YYEEEE. CDR3 length equals 15 residues. Study outcomes and limitations: Trimming of TCR beta V- and J-genes showed a link, identified in a later analysis, to a missense DCLRE1C variant. Several top significant clusters appeared, in a later analysis, to be linked to common viral pathogens. Donor immune exposure was known only as CMV serostatus.

This chain joins TRBV5-6 and TRBJ2-5; D might be TRBD1 (5 bases). The J call may not be correct, given that the DNA end is closer to TRBJ2-7. Sequencing input: PBMCs. The TCR comes from a woman younger than 45 in good health and CMV-seropositive. The CDR3 here is CASSLDATGLGEQYF. Written as DNA, the CDR3 is TGTGCCAGCAGCTTGGACGCAACAGGTCTTGGCGAGCAGTACTTC.